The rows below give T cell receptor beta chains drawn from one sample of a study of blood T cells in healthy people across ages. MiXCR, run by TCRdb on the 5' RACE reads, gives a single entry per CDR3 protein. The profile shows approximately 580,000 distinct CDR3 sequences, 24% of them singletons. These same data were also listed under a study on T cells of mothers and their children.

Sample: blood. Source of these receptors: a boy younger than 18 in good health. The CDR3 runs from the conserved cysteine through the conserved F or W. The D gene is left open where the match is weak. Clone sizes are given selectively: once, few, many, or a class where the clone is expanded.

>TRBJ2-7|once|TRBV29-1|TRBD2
CSVEGIVGGRIDEQYF
TGCAGCGTTGAGGGAATAGTGGGCGGGAGGATCGACGAGCAGTACTTC
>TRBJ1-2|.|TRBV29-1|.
CSAARGNYGYTF
TGCAGCGCAGCCAGGGGAAACTATGGCTACACCTTC
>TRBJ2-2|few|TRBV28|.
CASSYGGANTGELFF
TGTGCCAGCAGTTACGGGGGCGCGAACACCGGGGAGCTGTTTTTT
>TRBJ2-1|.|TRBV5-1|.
CATALVGPNEQFF
TGCGCCACCGCCCTGGTGGGCCCCAATGAGCAGTTCTTC
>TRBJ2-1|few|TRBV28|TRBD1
CASSLWGTGPFDEQFF
TGTGCCAGCAGTTTATGGGGGACAGGGCCTTTTGATGAGCAGTTCTTC
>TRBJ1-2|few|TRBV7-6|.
CASSPRGSNYGYTF
TGTGCCAGCAGCCCCAGGGGATCAAACTATGGCTACACCTTC
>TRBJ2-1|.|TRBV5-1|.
CASSPELGIRYNEQFF
TGCGCCAGCAGCCCCGAACTAGGAATTCGGTACAATGAGCAGTTCTTC
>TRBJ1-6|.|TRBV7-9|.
CASSQGVQESPLHF
TGTGCCAGCAGCCAAGGGGTTCAGGAGTCACCCCTCCACTTT
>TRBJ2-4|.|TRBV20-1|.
CSAISGQTAKNIQYF
TGCAGTGCTATATCTGGACAGACCGCCAAAAACATTCAGTACTTC
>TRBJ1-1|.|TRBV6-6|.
CASRTIRGPTEAFF
TGTGCCAGCAGAACCATTCGGGGCCCCACTGAAGCTTTCTTT
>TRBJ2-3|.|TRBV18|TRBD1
CASSPPDRGTDTQYF
TGTGCCAGCTCACCACCCGACAGGGGCACAGATACGCAGTATTTT
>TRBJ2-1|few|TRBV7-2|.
CATSLEVRGGVQFF
TGTGCCACCAGCTTAGAGGTCAGGGGAGGGGTGCAGTTCTTC
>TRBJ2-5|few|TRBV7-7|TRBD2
CASSLAASGIGETQYF
TGTGCTAGCAGCTTAGCGGCTAGCGGTATAGGAGAGACCCAGTACTTC
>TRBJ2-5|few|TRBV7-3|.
CASSYRVDGTYVQQYF
TGTGCCAGCAGCTACAGGGTGGACGGGACTTATGTTCAGCAGTACTTC
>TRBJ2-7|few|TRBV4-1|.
CASSQGAGRDEQYF
TGCGCCAGCAGTCAGGGTGCGGGAAGGGACGAGCAGTACTTC
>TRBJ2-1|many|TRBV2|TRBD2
CASRGTSGGRGDEQFF
TGTGCCAGCAGGGGGACTAGCGGGGGCCGGGGGGATGAGCAGTTCTTC
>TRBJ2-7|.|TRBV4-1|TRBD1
CASSPHPLDRVPRSKDEQYF
TGCGCCAGCAGCCCCCATCCCCTGGACAGGGTCCCTCGCTCCAAGGACGAGCAGTACTTC
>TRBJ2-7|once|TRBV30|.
CAWDAGGYEQYF
TGTGCCTGGGACGCCGGGGGCTACGAGCAGTACTTC
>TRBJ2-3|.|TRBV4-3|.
CASSQEPGSTDTQYF
TGCGCCAGCAGCCAAGAACCAGGCAGCACAGATACGCAGTATTTT
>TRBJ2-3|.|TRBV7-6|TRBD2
CASSPGASGGPVSTDTQYF
TGTGCCAGCAGCCCAGGGGCTAGCGGGGGGCCCGTGTCGACAGATACGCAGTATTTT
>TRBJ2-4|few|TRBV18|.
CASSGLDIQYF
TGTGCCAGCTCCGGGCTGGACATTCAGTACTTC
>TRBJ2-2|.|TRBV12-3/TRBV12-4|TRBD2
CASSSGEGVYGGELFF
TGTGCCAGCAGTTCGGGGGAGGGCGTTTATGGCGGGGAGCTGTTTTTT
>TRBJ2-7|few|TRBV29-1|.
CSVIGTVGDEQYF
TGCAGCGTTATAGGGACCGTGGGAGACGAGCAGTACTTC
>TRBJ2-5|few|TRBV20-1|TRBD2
CSARIIAGAQEAQYF
TGCAGTGCCCGCATTATAGCGGGGGCCCAAGAGGCCCAGTACTTC
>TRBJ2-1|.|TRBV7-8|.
CASSLEVAVSYNEQFF
TGTGCCAGCAGCTTAGAGGTAGCGGTCTCCTACAATGAGCAGTTCTTC
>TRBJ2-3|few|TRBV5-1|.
CASSLEVQGTDTQYF
TGCGCCAGCAGCTTGGAGGTACAGGGAACAGATACGCAGTATTTT
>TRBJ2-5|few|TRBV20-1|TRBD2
CSAQDLAGGQETQYF
TGCAGTGCCCAAGACCTAGCGGGAGGGCAAGAGACCCAGTACTTC
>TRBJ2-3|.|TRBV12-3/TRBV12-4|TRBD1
CASSSRTGTDTQYF
TGTGCCAGCAGTTCCCGGACAGGAACAGATACGCAGTATTTT
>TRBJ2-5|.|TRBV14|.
CASSQEEGEVWETRYF
TGTGCCAGCAGCCAAGAAGAGGGCGAGGTCTGGGAGACCCGGTACTTC
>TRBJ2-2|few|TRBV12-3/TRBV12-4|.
CASSGLSPGELFF
TGTGCCAGCAGCGGGTTAAGTCCCGGGGAGCTGTTTTTT
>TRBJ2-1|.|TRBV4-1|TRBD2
CASSREGTSGYNEQFF
TGCGCCAGCAGCCGTGAAGGGACTAGCGGATACAATGAGCAGTTCTTC
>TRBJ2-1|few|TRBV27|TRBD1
CASSSTTGTGSHEQFF
TGTGCCAGCAGTTCCACTACCGGGACAGGGTCCCATGAGCAGTTCTTC
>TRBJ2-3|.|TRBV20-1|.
CSASWGDTQYF
TGCAGTGCTAGTTGGGGAGATACGCAGTATTTT
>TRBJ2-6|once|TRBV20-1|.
CSARELGSSGANVLTF
TGCAGTGCTAGAGAGCTAGGCTCCTCTGGGGCCAACGTCCTGACTTTC
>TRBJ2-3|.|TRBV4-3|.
CASSQEGRDTRYF
TGCGCCAGCAGCCAAGAGGGGCGAGATACGCGGTATTTT
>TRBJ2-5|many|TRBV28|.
CASSPPRSTGRGETQYF
TGTGCCAGCAGTCCCCCTCGGTCGACAGGGCGGGGAGAGACCCAGTACTTC
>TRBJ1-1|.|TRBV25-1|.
CASSKYRVEGTEAFF
TGTGCCAGCAGCAAATACAGGGTTGAGGGCACTGAAGCTTTCTTT
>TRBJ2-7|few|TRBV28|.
CASSQRNRDEQYF
TGTGCCAGCAGTCAACGGAATAGGGACGAGCAGTACTTC
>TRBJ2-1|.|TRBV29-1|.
CSVEQSYNEQFF
TGCAGCGTTGAGCAGAGTTACAATGAGCAGTTCTTC
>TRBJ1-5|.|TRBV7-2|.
CASSPRGPLPQHF
TGTGCCAGCAGCCCCCGGGGCCCTCTCCCCCAGCATTTT
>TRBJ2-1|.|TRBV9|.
CASGLSLLNEQFF
TGTGCCAGCGGCTTGAGCCTACTAAATGAGCAGTTCTTC